This passage covers 8 T cell receptor beta chains from one sample sequenced in a study of OX40 agonist ivuxolimab in advanced cancers. Sequencing was performed with immunoSEQ multiplex PCR; in TCRdb, only in-frame clones are kept and a portion is missing. The profile shows 37,000 or so clones, around 81% of them singletons. The specimen was CD4+ or CD8+ T cells sorted from blood, collected in a trial of the OX40 agonist ivuxolimab. Receptors originate from an adult with an advanced solid tumor such as melanoma, head and neck, liver or kidney cancer.

This sequence joins TRBV19 and TRBJ2-1; 9 bases line up with TRBD1. The ends lost 5 bases at V and 8 bases at J; junction bases unmatched: 7. The CDR3 contains 14 residues. Germline lookup yields CDR1 LNHDA and CDR2 SQIVND (reference sequence). As DNA, the CDR3 is TGTGCCAGTAGTGTGGACAGGGGTTTCTATGAGCAGTTCTTC. Its protein product is CASSVDRGFYEQFF.

This chain links TRBV9 with TRBJ1-1, with D perhaps matching TRBD1 (5 bases). The CDR3 length is 13 residues. Trimming left V 2 bases short and J 3 bases short, with 8 bases between. Germline CDR1 is SGDLS and CDR2 is YYNGEE. The chain's CDR3 is CASSVGVYTEAFF. The DNA for the CDR3 is TGTGCCAGCAGCGTGGGGGTTTACACTGAAGCTTTCTTT.

V usage is TRBV18 and J usage is TRBJ2-1; tentatively, D is TRBD1 (6 bases). Germline CDR1 KGHSH, CDR2 LQKENI. Trimming stripped 8 bases from V and 5 bases from J, with 16 bases between. The CDR3 is 14 residues long. Here the CDR3 reads CASNPTGLNNEQFF. CDR3 DNA sequence: TGTGCCAGCAACCCGACAGGCTTGAACAATGAGCAGTTCTTC.

The CDR3 loop is CASSPASSSGNTIYF. CDR3 coding DNA: TGTGCCAGCTCACCGGCGTCGAGCTCTGGAAACACCATATATTTT. This chain connects TRBV18 to TRBJ1-3; D uncertain. Germline V gives CDR1 KGHSH, CDR2 LQKENI. V lost 3 bases, J lost 0 bases, and 9 bases lay in between. The length of the CDR3 is 15 residues. Filled out from reference TRBV18 and TRBJ1-3, the complete variable domain reads NAGVMQNPRHLVRRRGQEARLRCSPMKGHSHVYWYRQLPEEGLKFMVYLQKENIIDESGMPKERFSAEFPKEGPSILRIQQVVRGDSAAYFCASSPASSSGNTIYFGEGSWLTVV.

This sequence joins TRBV5-6 and TRBJ2-5; 10 nucleotides line up with TRBD1. The CDR3 is made up of 15 amino acids. Unmatched junction bases numbered 8, after V lost 4 bases and J lost 5 bases. CDR1 is SGHDT and CDR2 is YYEEEE in the germline V gene. The CDR3 sequence: CASSPGTGVGETQYF. The CDR3 DNA reads TGTGCCAGCAGCCCCGGGACAGGGGTCGGGGAGACCCAGTACTTC.

The chain couples TRBV18 to TRBJ1-1; D remains ambiguous. Deletions cut 3 bases from V and 0 bases from J, with 14 bases between. CDR1 is KGHSH and CDR2 is LQKENI in the germline V gene. This CDR3 has 16 amino acids. In nucleotides, the CDR3 is TGTGCCAGCTCACCCTCGTCGATAACCATGAACACTGAAGCTTTCTTT. Translation gives CASSPSSITMNTEAFF.

The chain recombines TRBV18 with TRBJ1-2, with D possibly matching TRBD1 (6 bases). The CDR3 spans 14 residues. V lost 6 bases and J lost 6, with 17 bases in between. The germline V gene has CDR1 KGHSH and CDR2 LQKENI. The DNA for the CDR3 is TGTGCCAGCTCGCGCACCAGGGGAGCGGATGGCTACACCTTC. Protein sequence: CASSRTRGADGYTF.

The chain carries TRBV7-8 and TRBJ2-7; the D gene is possibly TRBD2 (5 bases). Trimming removed 5 bases at V and 5 bases at J, with 22 bases between. The CDR3 has 16 amino acids. Per the germline V gene, CDR1 is SGHVS and CDR2 is FQNEAQ. CDR3 protein: CASSQRLGPMDHEQYF. The CDR3, as DNA: TGTGCCAGCAGCCAGCGGCTAGGACCCATGGACCACGAGCAGTACTTC.